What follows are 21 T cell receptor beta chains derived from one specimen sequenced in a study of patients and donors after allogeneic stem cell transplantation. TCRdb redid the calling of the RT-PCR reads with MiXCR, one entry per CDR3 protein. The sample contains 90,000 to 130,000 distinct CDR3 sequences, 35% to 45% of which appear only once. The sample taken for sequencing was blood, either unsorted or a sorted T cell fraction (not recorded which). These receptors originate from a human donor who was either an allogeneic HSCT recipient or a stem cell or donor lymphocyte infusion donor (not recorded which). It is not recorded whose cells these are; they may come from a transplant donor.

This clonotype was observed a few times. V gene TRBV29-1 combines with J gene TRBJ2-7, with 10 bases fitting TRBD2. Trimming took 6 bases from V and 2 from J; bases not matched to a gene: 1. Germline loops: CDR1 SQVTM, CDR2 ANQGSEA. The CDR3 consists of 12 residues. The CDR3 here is CSVLAGAYEQYF. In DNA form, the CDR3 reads TGCAGCGTCCTAGCGGGAGCCTACGAGCAGTACTTC.

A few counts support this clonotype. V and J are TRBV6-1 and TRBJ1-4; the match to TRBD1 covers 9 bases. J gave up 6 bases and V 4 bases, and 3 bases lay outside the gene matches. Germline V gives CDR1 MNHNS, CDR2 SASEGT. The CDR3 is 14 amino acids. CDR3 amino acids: CASSARDRDEKLFF. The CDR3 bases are TGTGCCAGCAGTGCCCGGGACAGGGATGAAAAACTGTTTTTT.

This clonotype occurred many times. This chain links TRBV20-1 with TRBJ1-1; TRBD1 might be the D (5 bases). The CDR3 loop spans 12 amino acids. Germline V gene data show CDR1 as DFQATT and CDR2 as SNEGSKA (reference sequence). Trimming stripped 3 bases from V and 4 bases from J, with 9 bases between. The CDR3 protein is CSASGGITEAFF. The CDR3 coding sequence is TGCAGTGCTAGTGGGGGTATCACTGAAGCTTTCTTT.

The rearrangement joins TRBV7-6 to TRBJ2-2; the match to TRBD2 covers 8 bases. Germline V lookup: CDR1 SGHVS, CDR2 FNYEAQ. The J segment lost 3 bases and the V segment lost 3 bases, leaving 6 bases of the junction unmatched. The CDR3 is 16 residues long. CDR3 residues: CASSLTREGYTGELFF. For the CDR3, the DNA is TGTGCCAGCAGCTTGACTCGGGAGGGGTACACCGGGGAGCTGTTTTTT.

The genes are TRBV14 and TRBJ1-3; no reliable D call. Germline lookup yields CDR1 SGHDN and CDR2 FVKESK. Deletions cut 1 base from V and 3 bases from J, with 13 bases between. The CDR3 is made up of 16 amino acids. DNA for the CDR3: TGTGCCAGCAGCCAAGTGTACGGTCGCTTTGGAAACACCATATATTTT. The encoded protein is CASSQVYGRFGNTIYF.

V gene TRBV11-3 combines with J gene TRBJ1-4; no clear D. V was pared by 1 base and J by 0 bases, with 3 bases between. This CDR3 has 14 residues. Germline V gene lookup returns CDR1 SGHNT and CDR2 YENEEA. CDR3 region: CASSLAATNEKLFF. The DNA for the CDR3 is TGTGCCAGCAGCTTAGCTGCAACTAATGAAAAACTGTTTTTT.

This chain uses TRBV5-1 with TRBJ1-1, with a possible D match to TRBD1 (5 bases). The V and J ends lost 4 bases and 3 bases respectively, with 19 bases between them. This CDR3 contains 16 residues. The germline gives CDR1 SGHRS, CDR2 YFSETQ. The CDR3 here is CASSPPRGAPDTEAFF. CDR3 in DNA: TGCGCCAGCAGCCCCCCGCGTGGGGCGCCGGACACTGAAGCTTTCTTT.

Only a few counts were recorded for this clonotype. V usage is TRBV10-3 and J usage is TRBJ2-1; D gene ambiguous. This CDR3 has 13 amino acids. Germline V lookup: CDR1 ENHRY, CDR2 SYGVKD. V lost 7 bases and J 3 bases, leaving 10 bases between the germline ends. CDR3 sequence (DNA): TGTGCCATCAAGGGCGCGGTCTACAATGAGCAGTTCTTC. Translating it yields CAIKGAVYNEQFF.

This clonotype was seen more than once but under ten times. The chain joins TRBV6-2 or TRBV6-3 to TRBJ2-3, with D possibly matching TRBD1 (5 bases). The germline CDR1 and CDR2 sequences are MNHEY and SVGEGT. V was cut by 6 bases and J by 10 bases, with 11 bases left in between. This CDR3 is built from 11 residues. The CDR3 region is CASSLGAAQYF. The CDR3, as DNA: TGTGCCAGCAGCCTAGGGGCAGCGCAGTATTTT.

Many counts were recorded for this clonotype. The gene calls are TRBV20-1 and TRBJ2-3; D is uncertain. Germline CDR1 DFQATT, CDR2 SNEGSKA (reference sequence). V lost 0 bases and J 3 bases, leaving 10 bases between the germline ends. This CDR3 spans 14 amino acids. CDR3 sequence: CSARDLVITDTQYF. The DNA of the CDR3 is TGCAGTGCTAGAGACCTAGTAATAACAGATACGCAGTATTTT.

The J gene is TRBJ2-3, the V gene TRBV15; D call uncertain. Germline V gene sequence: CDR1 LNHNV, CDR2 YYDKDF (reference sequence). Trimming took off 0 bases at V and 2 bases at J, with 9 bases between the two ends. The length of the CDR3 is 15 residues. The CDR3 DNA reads TGTGCCACCAGCAGAGATTCCTGGCCCACAGATACGCAGTATTTT. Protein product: CATSRDSWPTDTQYF.

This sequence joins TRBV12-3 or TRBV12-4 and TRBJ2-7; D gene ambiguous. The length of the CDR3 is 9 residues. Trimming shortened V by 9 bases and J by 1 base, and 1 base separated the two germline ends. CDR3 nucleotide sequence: TGTGCCAGATCCTACGAGCAGTACTTC. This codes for CARSYEQYF.

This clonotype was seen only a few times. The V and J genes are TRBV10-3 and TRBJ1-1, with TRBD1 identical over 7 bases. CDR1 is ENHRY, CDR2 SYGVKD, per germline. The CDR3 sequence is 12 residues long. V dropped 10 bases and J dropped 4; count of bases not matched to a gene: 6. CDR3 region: CATRGGGTEAFF. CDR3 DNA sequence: TGTGCCACCAGGGGGGGAGGCACTGAAGCTTTCTTT.

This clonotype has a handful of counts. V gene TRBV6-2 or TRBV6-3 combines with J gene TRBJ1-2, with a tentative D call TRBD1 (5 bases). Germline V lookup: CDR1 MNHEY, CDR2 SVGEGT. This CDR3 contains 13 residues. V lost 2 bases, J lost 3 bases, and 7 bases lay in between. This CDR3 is CASSYLTDYGYTF. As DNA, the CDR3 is TGTGCCAGCAGTTACCTGACAGACTATGGCTACACCTTC.

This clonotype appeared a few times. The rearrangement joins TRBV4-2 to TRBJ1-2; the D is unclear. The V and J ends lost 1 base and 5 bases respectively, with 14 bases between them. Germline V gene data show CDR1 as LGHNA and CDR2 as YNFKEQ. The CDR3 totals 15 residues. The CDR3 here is CASSQAPAGRYGYTF. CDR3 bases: TGTGCCAGCAGCCAAGCCCCCGCCGGTCGGTATGGCTACACCTTC.

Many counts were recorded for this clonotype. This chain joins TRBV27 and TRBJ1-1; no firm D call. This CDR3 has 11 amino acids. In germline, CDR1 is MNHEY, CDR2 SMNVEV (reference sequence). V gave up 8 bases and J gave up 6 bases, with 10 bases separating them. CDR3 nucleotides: TGTGCCAGCCGCCGCGGCTCTGAAGCTTTCTTT. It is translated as CASRRGSEAFF.

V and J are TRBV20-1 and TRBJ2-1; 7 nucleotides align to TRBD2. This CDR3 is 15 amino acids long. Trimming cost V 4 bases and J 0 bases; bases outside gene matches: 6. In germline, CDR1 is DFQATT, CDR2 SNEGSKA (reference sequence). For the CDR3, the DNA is TGCAGTGCTATTGGAGGCGGGAGCTCCTACAATGAGCAGTTCTTC. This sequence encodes CSAIGGGSSYNEQFF.

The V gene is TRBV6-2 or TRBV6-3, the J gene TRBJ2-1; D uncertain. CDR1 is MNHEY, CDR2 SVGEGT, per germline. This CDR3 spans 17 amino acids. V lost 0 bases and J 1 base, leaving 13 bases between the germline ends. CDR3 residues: CASSYSTGLRSYNEQFF. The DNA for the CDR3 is TGTGCCAGCAGTTACTCGACGGGTTTGAGGTCCTACAATGAGCAGTTCTTC.

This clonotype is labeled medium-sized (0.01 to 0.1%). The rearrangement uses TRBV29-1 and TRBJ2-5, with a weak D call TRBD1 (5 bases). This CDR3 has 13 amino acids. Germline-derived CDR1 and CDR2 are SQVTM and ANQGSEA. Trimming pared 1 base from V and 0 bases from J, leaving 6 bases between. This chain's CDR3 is CSVEGQNQETQYF. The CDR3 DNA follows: TGCAGCGTTGAAGGACAGAACCAAGAGACCCAGTACTTC.

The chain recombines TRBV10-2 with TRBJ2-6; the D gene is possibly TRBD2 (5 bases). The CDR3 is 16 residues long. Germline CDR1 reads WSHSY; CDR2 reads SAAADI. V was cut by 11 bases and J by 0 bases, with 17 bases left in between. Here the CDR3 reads CAAFNPRASGANVLTF. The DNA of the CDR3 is TGCGCCGCGTTTAACCCGAGGGCCTCTGGGGCCAACGTCCTGACTTTC.

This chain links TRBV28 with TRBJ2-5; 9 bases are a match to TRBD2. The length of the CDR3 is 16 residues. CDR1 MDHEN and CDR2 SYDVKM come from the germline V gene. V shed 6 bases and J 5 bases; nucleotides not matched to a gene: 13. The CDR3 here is CASRPRSGRNYETQYF. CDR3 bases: TGTGCCAGCAGACCCCGGAGCGGGAGGAATTATGAGACCCAGTACTTC.